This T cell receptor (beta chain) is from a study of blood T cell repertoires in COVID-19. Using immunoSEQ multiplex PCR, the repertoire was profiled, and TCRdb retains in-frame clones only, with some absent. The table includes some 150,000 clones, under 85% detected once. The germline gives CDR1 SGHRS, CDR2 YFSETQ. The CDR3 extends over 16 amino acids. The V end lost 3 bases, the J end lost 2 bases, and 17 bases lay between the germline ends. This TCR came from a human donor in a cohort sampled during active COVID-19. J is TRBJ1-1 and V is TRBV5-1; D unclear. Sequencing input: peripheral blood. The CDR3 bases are TGCGCCAGCAGCTCGCAACCGAAACAGACAAACACTGAAGCTTTCTTT. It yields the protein CASSSQPKQTNTEAFF.